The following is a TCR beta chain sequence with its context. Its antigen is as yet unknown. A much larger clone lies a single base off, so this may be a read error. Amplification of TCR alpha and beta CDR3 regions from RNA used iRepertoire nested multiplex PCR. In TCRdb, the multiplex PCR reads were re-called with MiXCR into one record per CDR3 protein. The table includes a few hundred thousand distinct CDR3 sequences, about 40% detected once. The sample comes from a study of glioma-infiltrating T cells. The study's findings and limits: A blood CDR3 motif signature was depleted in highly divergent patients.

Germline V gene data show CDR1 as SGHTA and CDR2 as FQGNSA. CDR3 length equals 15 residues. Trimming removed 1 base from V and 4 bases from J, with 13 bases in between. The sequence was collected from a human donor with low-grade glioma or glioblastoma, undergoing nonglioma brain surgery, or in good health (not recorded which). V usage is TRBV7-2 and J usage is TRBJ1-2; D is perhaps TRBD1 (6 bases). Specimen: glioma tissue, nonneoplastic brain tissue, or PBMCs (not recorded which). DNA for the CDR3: TGTGCCAGCAGCTTAGGAGGGGGGAGCATCTATGGCTACACCTTC. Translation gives CASSLGGGSIYGYTF.